Below are 7 T cell receptor beta chains sequenced from a single sample in a study of post-analysis software for immune sequencing data. These receptors lack a known antigen. Study results and caveats: Controls had lower frequencies than patients of 4 or 5 TRBV segments, which included TRBV5-6, TRBV5-1 and TRBV20-1.

Unique molecular identifiers featured in each of the TCR beta cDNA libraries. TCRdb reprocessed the PCR reads with MiXCR, giving one entry per CDR3 protein. The data hold 350,000 to 500,000 distinct CDR3 sequences, with 39% observed a single time. Sequenced sample: blood. These receptors all come from a girl aged 2-10 years with multiple sclerosis.

This chain uses TRBV12-5 with TRBJ2-5; D uncertain. This CDR3 has 11 residues. CDR1 LGHNT and CDR2 FRNRAP come from the germline V gene. V was shortened by 5 bases and J by 4 bases, with 5 bases between the two germline ends. CDR3: CASGEAETQYF. For the CDR3, the DNA is TGTGCTAGTGGTGAAGCAGAGACCCAGTACTTC.

The J gene is TRBJ2-1, the V gene TRBV4-1, with D perhaps TRBD1 (5 bases). Trimming took off 1 base at V and 5 bases at J, with 12 bases between the two ends. CDR1 and CDR2 from the germline V gene are MGHRA and YSYEKL. The CDR3 covers 15 residues. CDR3 in DNA: TGCGCCAGCAGCCAAGGGAGTAACAGGCACAATGAGCAGTTCTTC. Protein product: CASSQGSNRHNEQFF.

This clonotype was detected a few times. The V call is TRBV9, the J call TRBJ2-1; maybe TRBD1 (5 bases). V shed 0 bases and J shed 14 bases, with 9 bases lying between them. Looked up from germline, CDR1 is SGDLS and CDR2 is YYNGEE. CDR3 length: 11 residues. The CDR3 sequence is CASSVEGPKFF. Here the CDR3 DNA reads TGTGCCAGCAGCGTAGAGGGGCCAAAGTTCTTC.

The sample holds one count of this clonotype. The chain joins TRBV27 to TRBJ2-6; 11 bases are a match to TRBD2. Germline CDR1 is MNHEY and CDR2 is SMNVEV (reference sequence). This CDR3 region has 18 residues. After removal of 7 bases from V and 2 bases from J, the junction contained 10 bases not matched to a gene. The CDR3 is CASTSLAGDRAGANVLTF. DNA for the CDR3: TGTGCCAGCACCTCACTAGCGGGGGATCGTGCTGGGGCCAACGTCCTGACTTTC. Supplemented by reference TRBV27 and TRBJ2-6, the full variable domain reads EAQVTQNPRYLITVTGKKLTVTCSQNMNHEYMSWYRQDPGLGLRQIYYSMNVEVTDKGDVPEGYKVSRKEKRNFPLILESPSPNQTSLYFCASTSLAGDRAGANVLTFGAGSRLTVL.

This clonotype turned up a few times. This rearrangement joins TRBV7-3 to TRBJ1-1; weak D call: TRBD1 (6 bases). V was shortened by 2 bases and J by 1 base, with 11 bases between the two germline ends. This CDR3 contains 15 residues. The V gene's germline CDR1 is SGHTA and CDR2 FQGTGA. The CDR3 spells CASSLWGHKNTEAFF. In nucleotides, the CDR3 is TGTGCCAGCAGCTTATGGGGGCACAAGAACACTGAAGCTTTCTTT.

This clonotype was recorded a few times. V gene TRBV6-5 combines with J gene TRBJ1-6; TRBD1 is a possible D gene (5 bases). Trimming removed 6 bases from V and 8 bases from J, with 20 bases in between. The CDR3 extends over 16 amino acids. Per germline, CDR1 MNHEY and CDR2 SVGAGI. This CDR3 reads CASSSRGQGGHSPLHF. CDR3 bases: TGTGCCAGCAGCTCACGGGGTCAGGGTGGGCATTCACCCCTCCACTTT.

The chain employs TRBV7-3 and TRBJ2-3; 10 nucleotides line up with TRBD2. This CDR3 is built from 17 residues. CDR1 and CDR2 from the germline V gene are SGHTA and FQGTGA. With 1 base clipped from V and 4 bases from J, the junction kept 8 bases outside the gene matches. The CDR3 reads CASSLRALAGVPDTQYF. The CDR3 nucleotides read TGTGCCAGCAGCTTAAGGGCGCTAGCGGGAGTGCCAGATACGCAGTATTTT.